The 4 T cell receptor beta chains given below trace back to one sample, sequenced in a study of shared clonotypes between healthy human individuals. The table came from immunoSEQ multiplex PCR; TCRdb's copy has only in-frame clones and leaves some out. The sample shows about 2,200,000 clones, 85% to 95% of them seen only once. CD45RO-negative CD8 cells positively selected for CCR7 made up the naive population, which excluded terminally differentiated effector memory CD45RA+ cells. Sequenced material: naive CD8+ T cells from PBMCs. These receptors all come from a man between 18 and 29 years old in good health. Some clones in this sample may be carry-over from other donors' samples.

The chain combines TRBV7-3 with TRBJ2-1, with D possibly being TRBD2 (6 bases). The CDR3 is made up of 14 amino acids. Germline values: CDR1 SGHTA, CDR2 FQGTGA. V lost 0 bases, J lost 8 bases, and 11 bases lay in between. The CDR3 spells CASSLTGGPHEQFF. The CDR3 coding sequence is TGTGCCAGCAGCTTAACAGGAGGGCCCCATGAGCAGTTCTTC.

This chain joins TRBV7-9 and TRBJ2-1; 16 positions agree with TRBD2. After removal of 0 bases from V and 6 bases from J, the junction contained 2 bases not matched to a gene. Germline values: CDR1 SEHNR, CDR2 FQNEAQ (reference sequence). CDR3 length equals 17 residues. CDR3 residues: CASSLAGTSGRANEQFF. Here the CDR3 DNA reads TGTGCCAGCAGCTTAGCGGGGACTAGCGGGAGGGCCAATGAGCAGTTCTTC. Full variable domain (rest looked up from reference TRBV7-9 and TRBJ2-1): DTGVSQNPRHKITKRGQNVTFRCDPISEHNRLYWYRQTLGQGPEFLTYFQNEAQLEKSRLLSDRFSAERPKGSFSTLEIQRTEQGDSAMYLCASSLAGTSGRANEQFFGPGTRLTVL.

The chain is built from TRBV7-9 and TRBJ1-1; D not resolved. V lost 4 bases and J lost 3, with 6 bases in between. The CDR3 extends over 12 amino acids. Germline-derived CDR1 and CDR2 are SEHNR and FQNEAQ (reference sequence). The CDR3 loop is CASSYADTEAFF. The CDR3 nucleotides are TGTGCCAGCAGCTATGCGGACACTGAAGCTTTCTTT.

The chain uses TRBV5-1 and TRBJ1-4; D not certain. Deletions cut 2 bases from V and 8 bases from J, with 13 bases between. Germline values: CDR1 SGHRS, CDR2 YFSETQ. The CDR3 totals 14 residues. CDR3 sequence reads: CASSFWADQEKLFF. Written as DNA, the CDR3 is TGCGCCAGCAGCTTTTGGGCAGACCAAGAAAAACTGTTTTTT.